The table lists the clone carrying this T cell receptor (beta chain) with a few counts. Antigen: not known. The PCR contained 60 Vbeta and 13 Jbeta primers. Assay used: immunoSEQ multiplex PCR; TCRdb lists only in-frame clones, some missing. The sample records about 94,000 clones, roughly three quarters being singletons. Germline V gene data show CDR1 as MGHRA and CDR2 as YSYEKL. The CDR3 loop spans 13 amino acids. V gave up 4 bases and J gave up 3 bases, with 10 bases separating them. This entry comes from a study of cytomegalovirus exposure and HLA in healthy donors. General study results and limits: It was reported that the classifier diagnosed cytomegalovirus status with high specificity and sensitivity in both the original and validation cohorts. Accurate prediction of most subjects' HLA-A and HLA-B alleles from TCR beta sequences was reported. Later analysis reportedly placed an Asian-associated ancestry cluster below the roughly 700-donor mean in N-insertions. Specific recognition of CMV antigens was confirmed in vitro for a few chains (all CMV-associated).

Sequenced: PBMCs. The source of this sequence is a man aged 30 to 45 in good health and CMV-seronegative. V is TRBV4-1 and J is TRBJ2-7, with D unresolved. The CDR3 sequence: CASSPTPDYEQYF. DNA for the CDR3: TGCGCCAGCAGCCCGACACCGGACTACGAGCAGTACTTC.